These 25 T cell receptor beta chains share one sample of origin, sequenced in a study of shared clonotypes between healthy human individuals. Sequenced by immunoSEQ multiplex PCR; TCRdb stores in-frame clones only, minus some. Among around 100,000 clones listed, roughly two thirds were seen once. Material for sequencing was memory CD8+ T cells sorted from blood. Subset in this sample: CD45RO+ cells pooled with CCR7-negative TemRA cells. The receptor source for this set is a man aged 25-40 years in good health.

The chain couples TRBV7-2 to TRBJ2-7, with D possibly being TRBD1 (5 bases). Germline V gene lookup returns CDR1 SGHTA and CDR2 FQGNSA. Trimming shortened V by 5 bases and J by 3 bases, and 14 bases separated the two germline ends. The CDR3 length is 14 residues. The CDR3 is CASSAPGHYYEQYF. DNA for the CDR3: TGTGCCAGCAGCGCCCCCGGACATTACTACGAGCAGTACTTC. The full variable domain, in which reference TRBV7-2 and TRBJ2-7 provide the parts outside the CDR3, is GAGVSQSPSNKVTEKGKDVELRCDPISGHTALYWYRQSLGQGLEFLIYFQGNSAPDKSGLPSDRFSAERTGGSVSTLTIQRTQQEDSAVYLCASSAPGHYYEQYFGPGTRLTVT.

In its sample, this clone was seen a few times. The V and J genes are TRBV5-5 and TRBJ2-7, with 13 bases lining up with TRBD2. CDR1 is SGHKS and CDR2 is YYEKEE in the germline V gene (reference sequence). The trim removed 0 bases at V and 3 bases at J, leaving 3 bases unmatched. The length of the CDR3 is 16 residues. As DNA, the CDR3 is TGTGCCAGCAGCTTGGGGGGGACTAGCGGGATCTACGAGCAGTACTTC. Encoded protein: CASSLGGTSGIYEQYF.

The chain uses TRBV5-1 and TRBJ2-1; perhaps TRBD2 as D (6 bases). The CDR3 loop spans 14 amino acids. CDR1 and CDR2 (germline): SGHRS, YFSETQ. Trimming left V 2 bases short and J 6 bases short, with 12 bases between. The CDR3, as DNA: TGCGCCAGCAGCTTAGAACGGGACTCCAATGAGCAGTTCTTC. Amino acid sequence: CASSLERDSNEQFF.

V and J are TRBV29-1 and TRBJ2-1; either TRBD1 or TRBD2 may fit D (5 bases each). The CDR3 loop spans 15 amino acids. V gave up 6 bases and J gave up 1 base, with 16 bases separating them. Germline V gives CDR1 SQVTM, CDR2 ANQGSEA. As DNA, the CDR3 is TGCAGCGTCCATAGGGGCCTAGCTTCCTACAATGAGCAGTTCTTC. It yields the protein CSVHRGLASYNEQFF.

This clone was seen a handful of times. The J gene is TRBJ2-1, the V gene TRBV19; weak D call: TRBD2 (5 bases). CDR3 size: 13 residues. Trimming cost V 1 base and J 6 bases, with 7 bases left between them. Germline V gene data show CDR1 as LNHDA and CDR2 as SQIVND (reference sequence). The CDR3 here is CASSIVAGNEQFF. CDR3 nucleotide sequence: TGTGCCAGTAGTATAGTGGCGGGCAATGAGCAGTTCTTC.

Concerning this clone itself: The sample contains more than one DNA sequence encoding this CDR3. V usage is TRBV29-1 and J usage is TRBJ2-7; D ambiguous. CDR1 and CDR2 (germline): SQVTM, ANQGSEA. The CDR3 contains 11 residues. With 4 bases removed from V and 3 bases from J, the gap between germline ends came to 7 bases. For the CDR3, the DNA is TGCAGCGTTGGGGCAGGCTACGAGCAGTACTTC. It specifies CSVGAGYEQYF.

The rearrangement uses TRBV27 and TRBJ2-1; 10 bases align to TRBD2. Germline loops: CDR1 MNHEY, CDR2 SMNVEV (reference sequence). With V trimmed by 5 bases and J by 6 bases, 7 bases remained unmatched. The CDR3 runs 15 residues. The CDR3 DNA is TGTGCCAGCAGTCAACTAGCGGGGAAGGGCAATGAGCAGTTCTTC. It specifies CASSQLAGKGNEQFF.

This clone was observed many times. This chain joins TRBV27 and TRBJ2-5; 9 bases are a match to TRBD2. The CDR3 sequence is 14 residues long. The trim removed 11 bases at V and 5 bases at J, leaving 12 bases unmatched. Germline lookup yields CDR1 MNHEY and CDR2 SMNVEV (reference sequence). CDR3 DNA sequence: TGTGCCTCACGTGGACTAGCGATAGGGGAGACCCAGTACTTC. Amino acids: CASRGLAIGETQYF.

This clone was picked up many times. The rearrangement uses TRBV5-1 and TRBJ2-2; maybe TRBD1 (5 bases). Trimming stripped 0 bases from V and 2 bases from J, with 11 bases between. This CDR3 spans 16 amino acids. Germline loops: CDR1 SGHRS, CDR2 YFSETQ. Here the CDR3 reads CASSLDGAYNTGELFF. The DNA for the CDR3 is TGCGCCAGCAGCTTGGATGGGGCGTATAACACCGGGGAGCTGTTTTTT.

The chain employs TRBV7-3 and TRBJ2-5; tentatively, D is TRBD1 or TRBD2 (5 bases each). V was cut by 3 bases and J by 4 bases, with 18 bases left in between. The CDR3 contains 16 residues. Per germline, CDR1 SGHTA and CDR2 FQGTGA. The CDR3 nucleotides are TGTGCCAGCAGCTTGCCCGGGACGCCGGGGTTAGAGACCCAGTACTTC. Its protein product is CASSLPGTPGLETQYF.

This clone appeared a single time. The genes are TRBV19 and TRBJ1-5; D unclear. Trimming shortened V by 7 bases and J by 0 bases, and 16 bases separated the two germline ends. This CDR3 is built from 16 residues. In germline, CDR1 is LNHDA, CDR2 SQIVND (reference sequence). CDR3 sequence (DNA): TGTGCCAGTACCGTATCGACCCCATATAGCAATCAGCCCCAGCATTTT. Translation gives CASTVSTPYSNQPQHF.

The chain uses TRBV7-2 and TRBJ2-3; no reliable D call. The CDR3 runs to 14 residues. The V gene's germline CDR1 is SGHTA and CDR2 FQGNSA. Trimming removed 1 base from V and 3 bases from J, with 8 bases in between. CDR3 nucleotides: TGTGCCAGCAGCTTAGAAGCTAGAACAGATACGCAGTATTTT. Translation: CASSLEARTDTQYF.

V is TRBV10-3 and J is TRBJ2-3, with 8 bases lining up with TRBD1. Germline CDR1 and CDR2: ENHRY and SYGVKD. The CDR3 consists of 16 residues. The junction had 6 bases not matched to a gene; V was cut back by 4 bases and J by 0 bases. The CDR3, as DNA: TGTGCCATCAGTGGGTTGGGGGACAGGAGCACAGATACGCAGTATTTT. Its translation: CAISGLGDRSTDTQYF.

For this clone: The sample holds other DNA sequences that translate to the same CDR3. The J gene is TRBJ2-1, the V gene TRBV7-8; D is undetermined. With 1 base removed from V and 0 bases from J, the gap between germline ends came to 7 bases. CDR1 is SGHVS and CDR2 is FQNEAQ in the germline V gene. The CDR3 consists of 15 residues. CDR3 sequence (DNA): TGTGCCAGCAGCTTAGGGCCGAGCTCCTACAATGAGCAGTTCTTC. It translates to CASSLGPSSYNEQFF.

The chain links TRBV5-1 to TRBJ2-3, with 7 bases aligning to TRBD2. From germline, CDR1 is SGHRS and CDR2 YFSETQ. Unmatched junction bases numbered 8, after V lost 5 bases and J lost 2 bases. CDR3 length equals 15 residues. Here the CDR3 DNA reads TGCGCCAGCAGACGGCTAGCGGACAACACAGATACGCAGTATTTT. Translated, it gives CASRRLADNTDTQYF.

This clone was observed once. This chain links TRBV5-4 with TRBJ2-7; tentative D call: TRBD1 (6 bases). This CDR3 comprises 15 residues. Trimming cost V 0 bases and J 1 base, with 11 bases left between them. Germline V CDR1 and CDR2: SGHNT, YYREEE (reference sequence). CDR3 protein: CASSLGTGSSYEQYF. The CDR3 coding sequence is TGTGCCAGCAGCTTGGGCACAGGGTCTTCCTACGAGCAGTACTTC.

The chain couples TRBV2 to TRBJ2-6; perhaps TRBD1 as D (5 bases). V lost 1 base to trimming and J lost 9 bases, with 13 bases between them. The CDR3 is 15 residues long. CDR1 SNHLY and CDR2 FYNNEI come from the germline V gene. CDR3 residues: CASSEGARGRNVLTF. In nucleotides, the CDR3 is TGTGCCAGCAGTGAAGGAGCAAGGGGTCGCAACGTCCTGACTTTC.

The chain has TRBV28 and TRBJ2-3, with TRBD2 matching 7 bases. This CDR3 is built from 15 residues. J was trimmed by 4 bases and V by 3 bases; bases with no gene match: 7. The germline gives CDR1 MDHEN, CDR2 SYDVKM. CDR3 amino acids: CASSLAGVEADTQYF. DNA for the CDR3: TGTGCCAGCAGTTTGGCGGGAGTGGAAGCAGATACGCAGTATTTT.

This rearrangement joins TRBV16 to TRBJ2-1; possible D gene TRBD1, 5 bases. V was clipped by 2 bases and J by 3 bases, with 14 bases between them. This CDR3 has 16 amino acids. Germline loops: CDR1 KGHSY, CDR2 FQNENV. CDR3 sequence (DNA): TGTGCCAGCAGCCAAATCAAGGGGTCTCGCTACAATGAGCAGTTCTTC. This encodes CASSQIKGSRYNEQFF.

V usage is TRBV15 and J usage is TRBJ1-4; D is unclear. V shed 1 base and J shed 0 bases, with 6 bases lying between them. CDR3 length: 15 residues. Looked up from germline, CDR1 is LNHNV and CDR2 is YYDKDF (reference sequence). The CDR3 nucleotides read TGTGCCACCAGCAGAGTGGGTACAACTAATGAAAAACTGTTTTTT. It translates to CATSRVGTTNEKLFF.

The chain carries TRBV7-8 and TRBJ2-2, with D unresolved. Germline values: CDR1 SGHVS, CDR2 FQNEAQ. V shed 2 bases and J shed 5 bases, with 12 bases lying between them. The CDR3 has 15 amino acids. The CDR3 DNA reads TGTGCCAGCAGCTTAAGCGATTACGGGACCGGGGAGCTGTTTTTT. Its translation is CASSLSDYGTGELFF.

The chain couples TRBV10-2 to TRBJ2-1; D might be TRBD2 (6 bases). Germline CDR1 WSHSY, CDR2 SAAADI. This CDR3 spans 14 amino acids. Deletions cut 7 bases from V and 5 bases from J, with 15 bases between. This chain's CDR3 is CASIDGGFHNEQFF. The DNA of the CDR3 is TGCGCCAGCATAGATGGGGGGTTCCACAATGAGCAGTTCTTC.

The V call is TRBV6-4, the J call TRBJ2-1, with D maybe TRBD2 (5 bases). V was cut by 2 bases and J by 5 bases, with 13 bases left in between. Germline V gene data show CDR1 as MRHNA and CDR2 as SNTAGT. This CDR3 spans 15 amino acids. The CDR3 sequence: CASSDHIEGHNEQFF. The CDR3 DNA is TGTGCCAGCAGTGACCACATAGAGGGTCACAATGAGCAGTTCTTC.

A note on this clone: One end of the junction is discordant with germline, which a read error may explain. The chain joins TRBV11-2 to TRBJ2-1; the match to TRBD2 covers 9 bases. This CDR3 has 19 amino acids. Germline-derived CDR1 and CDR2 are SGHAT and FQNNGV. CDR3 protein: CASSFPTFPGTSSSNEQFF. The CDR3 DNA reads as TGTGCCAGCAGCTTCCCCACTTTCCCCGGGACTAGCTCCTCCAATGAGCAGTTCTTC.

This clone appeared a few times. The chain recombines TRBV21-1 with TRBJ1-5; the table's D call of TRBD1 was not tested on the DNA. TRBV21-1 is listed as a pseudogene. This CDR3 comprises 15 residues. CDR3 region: CARRQGPYSNQPQHF. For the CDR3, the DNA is TGTGCCAGGCGACAGGGACCGTATAGCAATCAGCCCCAGCATTTT.